These T cell receptor beta chains were read from a single sample in a study of OX40 agonist ivuxolimab in advanced cancers. Clones were sequenced by immunoSEQ multiplex PCR, and TCRdb holds only the in-frame ones, with some missing. Of 60,000 to 70,000 clones in the sample, 87% were seen once. The sequences come from CD4+ or CD8+ T cells sorted from blood, collected in a trial of the OX40 agonist ivuxolimab. These TCRs come from an adult with an advanced solid tumor such as melanoma, head and neck, liver or kidney cancer. The CDR3 runs from the conserved cysteine through the conserved F or W. The D gene is left open where the match is weak. Size values are once, few and many counts, or a class for expanded clones, and some rows have none.

v_call	j_call	d_call	clone_size	cdr3_aa	cdr3_nt
TRBV5-1	TRBJ1-2	.	.	CASRPDGPNYGYTF	TGCGCCAGCAGACCGGACGGGCCTAACTATGGCTACACCTTC
TRBV7-6	TRBJ1-6	TRBD1	.	CASSLDRADSPLHF	TGTGCCAGCAGCCTAGACAGGGCGGATTCACCCCTCCACTTT
TRBV6-5	TRBJ2-1	.	.	CASSYSGSSTYNEQFF	TGTGCCAGCAGTTACTCGGGATCGAGTACCTACAATGAGCAGTTCTTC
TRBV11-3	TRBJ1-1	TRBD1	once	CASSETLGQSLEAFF	TGTGCCAGCAGCGAGACCTTGGGACAGTCCCTTGAAGCTTTCTTT
TRBV6-1	TRBJ2-5	.	once	CASSYEETQYF	TGTGCCAGCAGTTACGAAGAGACCCAGTACTTC
TRBV6-5	TRBJ2-2	.	.	CASSYRGTRTGELFF	TGTGCCAGCAGTTACAGAGGGACTCGCACCGGGGAGCTGTTTTTT
TRBV7-6	TRBJ2-7	.	.	CASSLAITSEQYF	TGTGCCAGCAGCTTAGCGATTACCTCCGAGCAGTACTTC
TRBV5-1	TRBJ1-6	.	.	CASSLSGLYNSPLHF	TGCGCCAGCAGCCTCTCGGGACTGTATAATTCACCCCTCCACTTT
TRBV18	TRBJ2-2	.	.	CASSRTGELFF	TGTGCCAGCTCTCGGACCGGGGAGCTGTTTTTT
TRBV5-1	TRBJ2-1	.	.	CASSLEGSSYNEQFF	TGCGCCAGCAGCTTGGAGGGGAGCTCCTACAATGAGCAGTTCTTC
TRBV5-5	TRBJ2-3	TRBD2	.	CASSFAGGPINTDTQYF	TGTGCCAGCAGCTTCGCGGGGGGCCCAATAAACACAGATACGCAGTATTTT
TRBV11-2	TRBJ1-1	.	.	CASSLQGGILGTEAFF	TGTGCCAGCAGCCTTCAGGGAGGGATTCTGGGCACTGAAGCTTTCTTT
TRBV15	TRBJ1-5	.	.	CATSRDFGNQPQHF	TGTGCCACCAGCAGAGATTTCGGGAATCAGCCCCAGCATTTT
TRBV7-9	TRBJ2-2	.	.	CASSFPGPGVPNTGELFF	TGTGCCAGCAGCTTCCCAGGGCCAGGCGTTCCGAACACCGGGGAGCTGTTTTTT
TRBV18	TRBJ1-4	.	.	CASSPLSTNEKLFF	TGTGCCAGCTCACCACTGTCAACTAATGAAAAACTGTTTTTT
TRBV28	TRBJ2-7	TRBD1	.	CASSRNDRARPYEQYF	TGTGCCAGCAGTCGAAACGACAGGGCCAGACCCTACGAGCAGTACTTC
TRBV15	TRBJ1-6	.	.	CATSNWAPAGSPLHF	TGTGCCACCAGCAATTGGGCCCCCGCGGGGTCACCCCTCCACTTT
TRBV27	TRBJ2-5	.	.	CASSQQPRRAGETQYF	TGTGCCAGCAGTCAACAACCCCGGAGGGCCGGGGAGACCCAGTACTTC
TRBV28	TRBJ2-2	TRBD2	.	CASSRLTSGTNTGELFF	TGTGCCAGCAGCCGCCTGACTAGCGGGACCAACACCGGGGAGCTGTTTTTT
TRBV6-5	TRBJ2-5	TRBD2	.	CASSYSGSGETQYF	TGTGCCAGCAGTTACTCGGGTAGCGGGGAGACCCAGTACTTC
TRBV5-1	TRBJ2-3	.	.	CASSSRTLETDTQYF	TGCGCCAGCAGCTCTAGAACTCTCGAAACAGATACGCAGTATTTT
TRBV29-1	TRBJ2-7	.	.	CSVDTGSGFYEQYF	TGCAGCGTTGATACGGGCAGTGGATTCTACGAGCAGTACTTC
TRBV6-5	TRBJ1-6	.	once	CASRRSSYNSPLHF	TGTGCCAGCAGACGGAGCTCCTATAATTCACCCCTCCACTTT
TRBV7-2	TRBJ2-1	TRBD2	.	CASSLSGTSSREQFF	TGTGCCAGCAGCCTTTCCGGGACTAGCTCTCGGGAGCAGTTCTTC
TRBV7-8	TRBJ2-7	.	medium-sized	CASRVMASSSYEQYF	TGTGCCAGCAGGGTGATGGCATCGTCGTCCTACGAGCAGTACTTC
TRBV5-8	TRBJ1-5	.	once	CASSLGGTQGIQPQHF	TGTGCCAGCAGCTTGGGAGGCACACAGGGAATTCAGCCCCAGCATTTT
TRBV6-5	TRBJ1-5	.	.	CASSYSSGQPQHF	TGTGCCAGCAGTTACTCGTCGGGGCAGCCCCAGCATTTT
TRBV19	TRBJ2-2	TRBD2	.	CASNGGVADTGELFF	TGTGCCAGTAATGGGGGGGTAGCGGACACCGGGGAGCTGTTTTTT
TRBV10-3	TRBJ1-2	TRBD1	.	CAISTDRDGYGYTF	TGTGCCATCAGTACCGACAGGGACGGCTATGGCTACACCTTC